This T cell receptor beta chain was retrieved from a study of T cell responses to AZD1222 COVID-19 vaccine. TCRdb's table, derived via immunoSEQ multiplex PCR, lists solely in-frame clones and lacks some. This repertoire shows fewer than 200,000 clones, 85% to 95% found once; its top ten account for 1% to 1.5%. Findings of the study overall: Repertoire collection took place solely once the T cell response had peaked. White British people made up most donors, females outnumbered males, and clonal diversity was possibly underestimated. Nearly half of spike-specific TCRs reportedly target unmutated variant regions.

On this clone itself: What it recognizes is unknown.

The material sequenced was peripheral blood, taken on day 0 of AZD1222 vaccination. The TCR was taken from an adult in good health.

The CDR3 nucleotides read TGTGCCAGCAGCGTATCCGGGAGCTCCTACAATGAGCAGTTCTTC. Translation gives CASSVSGSSYNEQFF. The V gene is TRBV9, the J gene TRBJ2-1, with D perhaps TRBD2 (6 bases). Germline V lookup: CDR1 SGDLS, CDR2 YYNGEE. The ends were cut back, 1 base at V and 0 bases at J, with 8 bases in the middle. The CDR3 runs to 15 residues.